The source of this TCR beta chain is a study of T cells expressing NK-cell markers. This CDR3 is built from 13 residues. TCRdb re-called the 5' RACE reads and catalogs CDR3 proteins one per entry, DNA excluded. Recorded for this sample: roughly 420,000 distinct CDR3 sequences. Sequencing was performed on blood T cells: a sorted CD56 or NKG2C T cell subset, CD4+ or CD8+ T cells, or bulk PBMC T cells (not recorded which). The chain links TRBV12-3 or TRBV12-4 to TRBJ2-7; TCRdb calls TRBD1, which cannot be checked without DNA. The source is a woman between 18 and 69 years old in good health. The CDR3 sequence: CASSFDRGHEQYF.